Listed below are T cell receptor beta chains from one sample, sequenced in a study of spatial heterogeneity in lung cancer. In TCRdb, the 5' RACE reads were re-called with MiXCR into one record per CDR3 protein. The table shows approximately 9,500 distinct CDR3 sequences, with about 4.5% occurring only once. Here the sequenced sample was lung tumor tissue, taken at surgery. These receptors originate from a female donor with early-stage non-small cell lung cancer. The CDR3 runs from the conserved cysteine through the conserved F or W. Size is omitted from some rows. Given values are once, few, many or a class for expanded clones.

j_call clone_size v_call cdr3_aa
TRBJ1-1 medium-sized TRBV20-1 CSATTGADTEAFF
TRBJ2-7 . TRBV6-2/TRBV6-3 CASQTGGSSYEQYF
TRBJ2-3 many TRBV20-1 CSARDLAGGTDTQYF
TRBJ2-1 many TRBV20-1 CSARSGGNEQFF
TRBJ2-7 . TRBV2 CASSDLRTYEQYF
TRBJ2-6 many TRBV6-5 CASSSATSGLSGANVLTF
TRBJ2-1 many TRBV6-5 CASSYSGSGSSSEQFF
TRBJ1-5 many TRBV20-1 CSAPSRGRQPQHF
TRBJ1-4 many TRBV20-1 CSAVPWQSEKLFF
TRBJ1-4 many TRBV28 CASSLEGNEKLFF
TRBJ1-5 medium-sized TRBV10-3 CAISDDRGGNQPQHF
TRBJ2-7 many TRBV20-1 CSAGPPGTGPSEQYF
TRBJ1-1 many TRBV27 CASSLIRNTEAFF
TRBJ2-2 many TRBV12-3/TRBV12-4 CASSFKRRFTGELFF
TRBJ2-3 . TRBV7-9 CASSLGGTDTQYF
TRBJ2-7 medium-sized TRBV30 CAWSVGGGGYEQYF
TRBJ2-1 many TRBV12-5 CASSWLANPNEQFF
TRBJ2-7 many TRBV29-1 CSVGTGGRNEQYF
TRBJ2-5 many TRBV12-3/TRBV12-4 CASSSAATETQYF
TRBJ2-5 medium-sized TRBV11-2 CASSFLLGAIEGETQYF
TRBJ2-1 many TRBV12-3/TRBV12-4 CASTLGPGRVTFF
TRBJ2-1 many TRBV6-6 CASGGGTRRGNYNEQFF
TRBJ1-4 many TRBV7-9 CASSSGTGTNEKLFF
TRBJ2-5 many TRBV15 CATSISRTGSTQYF
TRBJ1-5 many TRBV6-1 CASKGLGEGESNQPQHF
TRBJ1-1 many TRBV7-9 CASSLARGTNTEAFF
TRBJ1-6 many TRBV7-9 CASSLSYGPDSPLHF
TRBJ1-2 many TRBV5-6 CASSATTGKFGGYTF
TRBJ2-4 many TRBV15 CATSRVAGNIQYF
TRBJ1-5 medium-sized TRBV19 CASKVSNQPQHF